This is a list of T cell receptor beta chains from one sample in a study of Ad26.COV2.S vaccination and SARS-CoV-2 variants. Sequencing used immunoSEQ multiplex PCR; TCRdb keeps in-frame clones, though not all of them. The sample yields around 450,000 clones, nearly 90% seen once. This specimen consisted of peripheral blood, obtained in a trial of Ad26.COV2.S vaccine versus placebo. These receptors all stem from a person aged 18-60 years who received the Ad26.COV2.S COVID-19 vaccine or a placebo. CDR3s include the opening cysteine and the closing phenylalanine or tryptophan. The D gene is left open where the match is weak. Not every row has a clone size; where given, it reads once, few, many or a size class.

d_gene: -; j_gene: TRBJ2-3; abundance: -; v_gene: TRBV9; CDR3nt: TGTGCCAGCAGCGCGGACAGCAGCACAGATACGCAGTATTTT; CDR3aa: CASSADSSTDTQYF
d_gene: -; j_gene: TRBJ2-7; abundance: -; v_gene: TRBV28; CDR3nt: TGTGCCAGCATTCCCCAGCCTGGGGCTGGCTCCTACGAGCAGTACTTC; CDR3aa: CASIPQPGAGSYEQYF
d_gene: TRBD2; j_gene: TRBJ2-2; abundance: -; v_gene: TRBV6-5; CDR3nt: TGTGCCAGCACCAGGGACTATGCGAACACCGGGGAGCTGTTTTTT; CDR3aa: CASTRDYANTGELFF
d_gene: -; j_gene: TRBJ2-3; abundance: -; v_gene: TRBV7-3; CDR3nt: TGTGCCAGCAGCTCCTCCGGGACGGGCGTAACAGATACGCAGTATTTT; CDR3aa: CASSSSGTGVTDTQYF
d_gene: -; j_gene: TRBJ1-6; abundance: -; v_gene: TRBV27; CDR3nt: TGTGCCAGCAGTTCATCTTCACCCCTCCACTTT; CDR3aa: CASSSSSPLHF
d_gene: -; j_gene: TRBJ1-2; abundance: -; v_gene: TRBV4-3; CDR3nt: TGCGCCAGCAGCCACGTTGAGTGGGACTATGGCTACACCTTC; CDR3aa: CASSHVEWDYGYTF
d_gene: -; j_gene: TRBJ2-7; abundance: medium-sized; v_gene: TRBV2; CDR3nt: TGTGCCAGCAGTGAAATCATCGGGGCCTACGAGCAGTACTTC; CDR3aa: CASSEIIGAYEQYF
d_gene: -; j_gene: TRBJ1-5; abundance: -; v_gene: TRBV16; CDR3nt: TGTGCCAGCAGCCAATCAGACCGGCGGAATCAGCCCCAGCATTTT; CDR3aa: CASSQSDRRNQPQHF
d_gene: -; j_gene: TRBJ1-6; abundance: once; v_gene: TRBV7-3; CDR3nt: TGTGCCAGCAGCTTATGGTCAGGGAAGGGATCACCCCTCCACTTT; CDR3aa: CASSLWSGKGSPLHF
d_gene: -; j_gene: TRBJ1-6; abundance: -; v_gene: TRBV21-1; CDR3nt: TGTGCCAGCAGCAAGCAGGGCTCCATTAATTCACCCCTCCACTTT; CDR3aa: CASSKQGSINSPLHF
d_gene: TRBD1; j_gene: TRBJ1-2; abundance: -; v_gene: TRBV7-2; CDR3nt: TGTGCCAGCAGAGAACAGGGGGGGAACTATGGCTACACCTTC; CDR3aa: CASREQGGNYGYTF
d_gene: -; j_gene: TRBJ2-3; abundance: -; v_gene: TRBV20-1; CDR3nt: TGCAGTGCTAGTCGGGGGATCGCAGATACGCAGTATTTT; CDR3aa: CSASRGIADTQYF
d_gene: TRBD2; j_gene: TRBJ2-4; abundance: -; v_gene: TRBV3-1/TRBV3-2; CDR3nt: TGTGCCAGCAGCCGACTTAGCGGGAGGGCCCCCAAAAACATTCAGTACTTC; CDR3aa: CASSRLSGRAPKNIQYF
d_gene: TRBD1; j_gene: TRBJ2-7; abundance: -; v_gene: TRBV7-9; CDR3nt: TGTGCCAGCAGCTCACGTCCCGGGACAGGGGTCGGGGCCTACGAGCAGTACTTC; CDR3aa: CASSSRPGTGVGAYEQYF
d_gene: -; j_gene: TRBJ1-4; abundance: -; v_gene: TRBV7-9; CDR3nt: TGTGCCAGCAGCTTAGCGCCGACAGCTCTGATCGAAAAACTGTTTTTT; CDR3aa: CASSLAPTALIEKLFF
d_gene: -; j_gene: TRBJ1-2; abundance: -; v_gene: TRBV5-1; CDR3nt: TGCGCCAGCAGTAGGGACCCCAACTATGGCTACACCTTC; CDR3aa: CASSRDPNYGYTF
d_gene: -; j_gene: TRBJ2-7; abundance: -; v_gene: TRBV7-2; CDR3nt: TGTGCCAGCAGCTTAAGGTGGACAGTGGATGGCGAGCAGTACTTC; CDR3aa: CASSLRWTVDGEQYF
d_gene: -; j_gene: TRBJ2-1; abundance: -; v_gene: TRBV11-3; CDR3nt: TGTGCCAGCAGCCTTGAGGGGGGGATAAATGAGCAGTTCTTC; CDR3aa: CASSLEGGINEQFF
d_gene: TRBD1; j_gene: TRBJ2-2; abundance: -; v_gene: TRBV6-2/TRBV6-3; CDR3nt: TGTGCCAGCAGTTACGTCGACAGGGACGGGGAGCTGTTTTTT; CDR3aa: CASSYVDRDGELFF
d_gene: TRBD1; j_gene: TRBJ1-1; abundance: -; v_gene: TRBV5-1; CDR3nt: TGCGCCAGCAGTCCAACGGAGGGGGCCGTTGGCACTGAAGCTTTCTTT; CDR3aa: CASSPTEGAVGTEAFF
d_gene: TRBD2; j_gene: TRBJ2-3; abundance: -; v_gene: TRBV5-6; CDR3nt: TGTGCCAGCAGCTCACTAGCGGGGCCCACAGATACGCAGTATTTT; CDR3aa: CASSSLAGPTDTQYF
d_gene: -; j_gene: TRBJ1-2; abundance: -; v_gene: TRBV9; CDR3nt: TGTGCCAGCAGCGTTGGAGGGGATCACGGCTACACCTTC; CDR3aa: CASSVGGDHGYTF
d_gene: -; j_gene: TRBJ2-3; abundance: -; v_gene: TRBV4-3; CDR3nt: TGCGCCAGCAGCCAAGGTTATCGAGATACGCAGTATTTT; CDR3aa: CASSQGYRDTQYF